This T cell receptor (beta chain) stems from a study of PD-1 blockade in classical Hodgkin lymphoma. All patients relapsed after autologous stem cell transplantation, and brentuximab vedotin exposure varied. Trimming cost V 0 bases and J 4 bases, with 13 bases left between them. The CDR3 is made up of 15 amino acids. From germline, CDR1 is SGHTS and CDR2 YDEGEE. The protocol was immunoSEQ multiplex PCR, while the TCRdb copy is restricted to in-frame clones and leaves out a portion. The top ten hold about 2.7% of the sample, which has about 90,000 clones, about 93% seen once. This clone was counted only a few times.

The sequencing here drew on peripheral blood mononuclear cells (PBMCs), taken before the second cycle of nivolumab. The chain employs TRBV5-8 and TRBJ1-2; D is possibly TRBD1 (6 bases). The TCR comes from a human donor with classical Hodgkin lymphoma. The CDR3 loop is CASSLAWTAVYGYTF. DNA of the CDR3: TGTGCCAGCAGCTTGGCCTGGACAGCCGTCTATGGCTACACCTTC.